These 9 T cell receptor beta chains came from one sample sequenced in a study of blood T cell repertoires in COVID-19. The table came from immunoSEQ multiplex PCR; TCRdb's copy has only in-frame clones and leaves some out. This table holds fewer than 350,000 clones, 88% found once. Sample: PBMCs or T cells enriched from blood (not recorded which). These receptors all stem from a woman aged 25 to 39 who had recovered from COVID-19.

The chain has TRBV5-6 and TRBJ1-1; possibly TRBD1 for D (5 bases). Germline CDR1 is SGHDT and CDR2 is YYEEEE. This CDR3 contains 15 residues. Trimming removed 0 bases at V and 0 bases at J, with 9 bases between. CDR3 amino acids: CASSLVQGLNTEAFF. The CDR3 DNA reads as TGTGCCAGCAGCTTGGTTCAGGGTCTGAACACTGAAGCTTTCTTT. The whole variable domain, remainder taken from reference TRBV5-6 and TRBJ1-1, is DAGVTQSPTHLIKTRGQQVTLRCSPKSGHDTVSWYQQALGQGPQFIFQYYEEEERQRGNFPDRFSGHQFPNYSSELNVNALLLGDSALYLCASSLVQGLNTEAFFGQGTRLTVV.

V usage is TRBV18 and J usage is TRBJ2-2, with 12 bases identical to TRBD2. The germline V gene encodes CDR1 KGHSH and CDR2 LQKENI. This CDR3 comprises 16 residues. The V and J ends lost 3 bases and 5 bases, in that order; junction bases with no gene match: 4. The CDR3 DNA sequence: TGTGCCAGCTCACCTCGACTAGCGGGAGCTACCGGGGAGCTGTTTTTT. It yields the protein CASSPRLAGATGELFF. Using reference TRBV18 and TRBJ2-2 for the parts outside the CDR3, the full variable domain is NAGVMQNPRHLVRRRGQEARLRCSPMKGHSHVYWYRQLPEEGLKFMVYLQKENIIDESGMPKERFSAEFPKEGPSILRIQQVVRGDSAAYFCASSPRLAGATGELFFGEGSRLTVL.

This sequence joins TRBV5-4 and TRBJ1-1, with 8 bases identical to TRBD1. The trim removed 4 bases at V and 4 bases at J, leaving 9 bases unmatched. The germline gives CDR1 SGHNT, CDR2 YYREEE (reference sequence). The CDR3 covers 15 residues. The CDR3 DNA sequence: TGTGCCAGCAGCCAACGGACAGGGTCTGGCACTGAAGCTTTCTTT. Amino acid sequence: CASSQRTGSGTEAFF.

The chain carries TRBV7-9 and TRBJ1-5; D is unclear. Trimming took 2 bases from V and 5 from J, leaving 7 bases between them. The germline CDR1 and CDR2 sequences are SEHNR and FQNEAQ (reference sequence). There are 13 residues in the CDR3. Written as DNA, the CDR3 is TGTGCCAGCAGCTTAAACGGTGATCAGCCCCAGCATTTT. Its translation: CASSLNGDQPQHF. Variable domain in full (rest from reference TRBV7-9 and TRBJ1-5): DTGVSQNPRHKITKRGQNVTFRCDPISEHNRLYWYRQTLGQGPEFLTYFQNEAQLEKSRLLSDRFSAERPKGSFSTLEIQRTEQGDSAMYLCASSLNGDQPQHFGDGTRLSIL.

This clone was recorded once. The chain is built from TRBV9 and TRBJ1-1, with TRBD1 as a possible D gene (6 bases). V dropped 3 bases and J dropped 0 bases, with 18 bases sitting between them. Germline loops: CDR1 SGDLS, CDR2 YYNGEE. The CDR3 is 17 amino acids. CDR3 loop: CASSALSRPGVNTEAFF. The CDR3 nucleotides read TGTGCCAGCAGCGCGCTCTCCCGTCCAGGGGTGAACACTGAAGCTTTCTTT.

The table lists this clone with a count of one. J is TRBJ2-7 and V is TRBV9; tentative D call: TRBD2 (6 bases). The CDR3 loop spans 16 amino acids. V lost 4 bases, J lost 3 bases, and 20 bases lay in between. The germline V gene has CDR1 SGDLS and CDR2 YYNGEE. CDR3 region: CASSPPSRGTHYEQYF. The CDR3 nucleotides read TGTGCCAGCAGCCCCCCCTCCCGGGGGACGCACTACGAGCAGTACTTC.

J is TRBJ2-1 and V is TRBV7-2; 8 bases are a match to TRBD2. The V and J ends lost 5 bases and 4 bases, in that order; junction bases with no gene match: 10. CDR1 is SGHTA and CDR2 is FQGNSA in the germline V gene. CDR3 length: 16 amino acids. The CDR3 bases are TGTGCCAGCAGCCCCTCGGTAGCGGGAATATACAATGAGCAGTTCTTC. This sequence encodes CASSPSVAGIYNEQFF. Using reference TRBV7-2 and TRBJ2-1 for the parts outside the CDR3, the full variable domain is GAGVSQSPSNKVTEKGKDVELRCDPISGHTALYWYRQSLGQGLEFLIYFQGNSAPDKSGLPSDRFSAERTGGSVSTLTIQRTQQEDSAVYLCASSPSVAGIYNEQFFGPGTRLTVL.

This clone was counted only a few times. The gene calls are TRBV2 and TRBJ2-7; the match to TRBD1 covers 7 bases. The CDR3 runs to 15 residues. The germline CDR1 and CDR2 sequences are SNHLY and FYNNEI. The J segment lost 3 bases and the V segment lost 4 bases, leaving 9 bases of the junction unmatched. CDR3 in amino acids: CASSAGDRAFYEQYF. The CDR3 DNA is TGTGCCAGCAGTGCCGGTGACAGGGCGTTCTACGAGCAGTACTTC.

J is TRBJ1-1 and V is TRBV7-9, with TRBD1 matching 8 bases. V trimming: 7 bases; J trimming: 3 bases; junction bases outside the gene matches: 1. There are 12 residues in the CDR3. Germline-derived CDR1 and CDR2 are SEHNR and FQNEAQ (reference sequence). The CDR3 nucleotides read TGTGCCAGCAAGGACAGGGACACTGAAGCTTTCTTT. It specifies CASKDRDTEAFF.